Presented here are 15 T cell receptor beta chains from one specimen sequenced in a study of T cells in Graves' hyperthyroidism and ophthalmopathy (dated by TCRdb to about 2019). Receptors were amplified or captured by multiplex PCR. Instrument used: Illumina HiSeq 2000. Amplification of TCR beta CDR3 regions was carried out from RNA transcripts. The TCR CDR3 was subjected to a first round of RT-PCR using the HTBI primer set and the Qiagen OneStep RT-PCR kit. TCRdb reran the public reads through fastp at Q25 and MiXCR, keeping productive beta chains. CDR3 protein duplicates are merged, each entry listing the most common genes and DNA. Within this sample are 350,000 or so distinct CDR3 sequences, with 15% to 20% of them counted one time only. The ten most abundant clones make up about 49% of the sample. The sequenced material came from blood. The receptors stem from a woman in her forties or fifties with Graves' hyperthyroidism.

There are a few counts of this clonotype. The rearrangement joins TRBV18 to TRBJ2-5; 10 bases line up with TRBD2. The length of the CDR3 is 16 residues. Trimming cost V 3 bases and J 4 bases; bases outside gene matches: 8. The germline V gene has CDR1 KGHSH and CDR2 LQKENI. The CDR3 here is CASSPPGLASAETQYF. The CDR3, as DNA: TGTGCCAGCTCACCGCCGGGACTAGCGTCCGCAGAGACCCAGTACTTC.

This clonotype has just a few counts. At one of its ends the junction is not consistent with the germline gene, which may arise from a read error. The rearrangement links TRBV27 to TRBJ2-7; D is unresolved. Germline CDR1 reads MNHEY; CDR2 reads SMNVEV (reference sequence). This CDR3 spans 13 amino acids. The CDR3 loop reads CASSPQPSNEQYF. The CDR3 DNA reads as TGTGCCAGCAGTCCCCAACCCTCCAACGAGCAGTACTTC.

In this sample, this clonotype turned up once. The V call is TRBV3-1, the J call TRBJ1-2, with 7 positions matching TRBD1. Looked up from germline, CDR1 is LGHDT and CDR2 is YNNKEL (reference sequence). The V segment lost 4 bases and the J segment 4 bases; nucleotides outside the gene matches: 9. The CDR3 extends over 15 amino acids. The CDR3 sequence: CASSPRGGGGYGYTF. CDR3 sequence (DNA): TGTGCCAGCAGCCCCAGAGGGGGCGGAGGCTATGGCTACACCTTC.

This clonotype was found many times. The rearrangement uses TRBV18 and TRBJ2-2; D is perhaps TRBD2 (5 bases). The CDR3 has 15 residues. V was clipped by 0 bases and J by 4 bases, with 9 bases between them. Germline V gene data show CDR1 as KGHSH and CDR2 as LQKENI. DNA for the CDR3: TGTGCCAGCTCACCACCTCGGGATTCCACCGGGGAGCTGTTTTTT. Translating gives CASSPPRDSTGELFF.

This clonotype came up many times. This chain uses TRBV12-3 or TRBV12-4 with TRBJ1-6; no firm D call. The CDR3 has 14 residues. Trimming removed 2 bases from V and 10 bases from J, with 12 bases in between. The CDR3 reads CASSLWGMVSPLHF. The CDR3 nucleotides read TGTGCCAGCAGTTTATGGGGTATGGTGTCACCCCTCCACTTT.

This clonotype was seen repeatedly, ten times or more. The genes are TRBV13 and TRBJ1-2, with TRBD1 as a possible D gene (5 bases). Per the germline V gene, CDR1 is PRHDT and CDR2 is FYEKMQ (reference sequence). This CDR3 region has 13 residues. V lost 0 bases to trimming and J lost 8 bases, with 10 bases between them. The chain's CDR3 is CASSLGRGSGYTF. The CDR3 DNA reads TGTGCCAGCAGCTTAGGAAGGGGATCCGGCTACACCTTC. Using reference TRBV13 and TRBJ1-2 for the parts outside the CDR3, the full variable domain is AAGVIQSPRHLIKEKRETATLKCYPIPRHDTVYWYQQGPGQDPQFLISFYEKMQSDKGSIPDRFSAQQFSDYHSELNMSSLELGDSALYFCASSLGRGSGYTFGSGTRLTVV.

In its sample, this clonotype was seen many times. This chain joins TRBV7-6 and TRBJ2-3; possible D gene TRBD2, 5 bases. The CDR3 has 16 residues. From germline, CDR1 is SGHVS and CDR2 FNYEAQ. V lost 1 base and J 4 bases, leaving 15 bases between the germline ends. The CDR3 nucleotides are TGTGCCAGCAGCTTAGAGTCTCTAGGCGGGTCAGATACGCAGTATTTT. Its translation is CASSLESLGGSDTQYF. Supplemented by reference TRBV7-6 and TRBJ2-3, the full variable domain reads GAGVSQSPRYKVTKRGQDVALRCDPISGHVSLYWYRQALGQGPEFLTYFNYEAQQDKSGLPNDRFSAERPEGSISTLTIQRTEQRDSAMYRCASSLESLGGSDTQYFGPGTRLTVL.

This clonotype was counted only a few times. This chain uses TRBV9 with TRBJ2-3; D uncertain. The V gene lost 3 bases and the J gene lost 6 bases, with 11 bases spanning the gap. The CDR3 loop spans 13 amino acids. CDR1 is SGDLS and CDR2 is YYNGEE in the germline V gene. CDR3: CASSGLYGDTQYF. The DNA for the CDR3 is TGTGCCAGCAGCGGCCTTTATGGGGATACGCAGTATTTT. The whole variable domain, filled in from reference TRBV9 and TRBJ2-3, reads DSGVTQTPKHLITATGQRVTLRCSPRSGDLSVYWYQQSLDQGLQFLIQYYNGEERAKGNILERFSAQQFPDLHSELNLSSLELGDSALYFCASSGLYGDTQYFGPGTRLTVL.

This clonotype has at least ten counts. The chain couples TRBV2 to TRBJ1-1; 9 bases map to TRBD1. Germline V gene data show CDR1 as SNHLY and CDR2 as FYNNEI. The V gene end was trimmed by 7 bases and the J gene end by 0 bases; junction bases not matched to a gene: 6. The length of the CDR3 is 15 residues. CDR3 region: CASIRDRAMNTEAFF. Here the CDR3 DNA reads TGTGCCAGCATCCGGGACAGGGCTATGAACACTGAAGCTTTCTTT.

This clonotype was detected only a few times. This chain uses TRBV12-3 or TRBV12-4 with TRBJ2-1; 12 positions agree with TRBD2. The V and J ends lost 1 base and 6 bases, in that order; junction bases with no gene match: 7. There are 17 residues in the CDR3. The CDR3 spells CASSLGGGLAGRNEQFF. CDR3 nucleotide sequence: TGTGCCAGCAGTTTAGGGGGGGGACTAGCGGGCCGCAATGAGCAGTTCTTC.

In its sample, this clonotype was seen many times. V gene TRBV6-1 combines with J gene TRBJ2-3; 7 bases are shared with TRBD2. The length of the CDR3 is 17 residues. J lost 2 bases, V lost 7 bases, and 15 bases had no gene match. Per germline, CDR1 MNHNS and CDR2 SASEGT. The CDR3 sequence: CASIPAGASGDTDTQYF. CDR3 in DNA: TGTGCCAGCATCCCAGCAGGAGCTAGCGGCGACACAGATACGCAGTATTTT.

This clonotype was detected ten times or more. V usage is TRBV14 and J usage is TRBJ2-5; TRBD2 agrees at 7 bases. Trimming took 2 bases from V and 1 from J; bases not matched to a gene: 10. The CDR3 has 17 amino acids. CDR1 is SGHDN and CDR2 is FVKESK in the germline V gene. CDR3 sequence: CASSQHIRDYRQETQYF. The CDR3 DNA reads TGTGCCAGCAGCCAACACATCCGGGACTACCGCCAAGAGACCCAGTACTTC.

This clonotype was recorded a few times. The genes are TRBV12-3 or TRBV12-4 and TRBJ1-2, with D uncertain. The V end was cut by 6 bases, the J end by 1 base, with 12 bases between. The CDR3 has 14 residues. CDR3 DNA sequence: TGTGCCAGCAGCCCCAACTGGGATAACTATGGCTACACCTTC. It encodes CASSPNWDNYGYTF.

This clonotype was observed at least ten times. CDR3 DNA: TGTGCCAGCAGCCGGAACCCAGGGCCGGGGGCTTTCTTT. This codes for CASSRNPGPGAFF. The rearrangement joins TRBV3-1 to TRBJ1-1; maybe TRBD1 (5 bases). V lost 4 bases and J 11 bases, leaving 17 bases between the germline ends. Looked up from germline, CDR1 is LGHDT and CDR2 is YNNKEL (reference sequence). This CDR3 contains 13 residues.

This chain joins TRBV20-1 and TRBJ2-1; D could derive from TRBD1 or TRBD2 (5 bases each). This CDR3 region has 15 residues. Trimming cost V 5 bases and J 0 bases, with 14 bases left between them. Germline V gene data show CDR1 as DFQATT and CDR2 as SNEGSKA (reference sequence). CDR3 region: CSALHRDGSYNEQFF. As DNA, the CDR3 is TGCAGTGCTCTTCACCGGGACGGCTCCTACAATGAGCAGTTCTTC.